The entry that follows covers one T cell receptor (beta chain) sequence. Antigen: not known. Clones were sequenced by immunoSEQ multiplex PCR, and TCRdb holds only the in-frame ones, with some missing. The sample records more than 85,000 clones, 87% being singletons. The sample originates from a study of T cell responses to AZD1222 COVID-19 vaccine. Background on the study: Second doses at about 4 or about 12 weeks were pooled.

CDR1 and CDR2 from the germline V gene are SGHNT and YENEEA. The CDR3 covers 15 residues. V lost 1 base, J lost 0 bases, and 10 bases lay in between. General study results and limits: A reported finding is that nearly half of spike-specific TCRs target unmutated variant regions. The donor group comprised mostly white British people and more females; the analysis possibly underestimated clonal diversity.

This chain connects TRBV11-3 to TRBJ2-7, with D unclear. Sequencing used peripheral blood, obtained on day 0 of AZD1222 vaccination. The clonotype comes from an adult in good health. CDR3 sequence reads: CASSLGYSTSYEQYF. The CDR3 nucleotides are TGTGCCAGCAGCTTAGGTTACAGCACCTCCTACGAGCAGTACTTC.